Listed below are T cell receptor beta chains from one sample, sequenced in a study of T-cell memory formation after mild COVID-19. TCRdb itself ran the 5' RACE reads through MiXCR, one entry per CDR3 protein. The sample lists about half a million distinct CDR3 sequences; approximately 18% were seen once. The specimen sequenced was PBMCs or a T cell subset sorted from them (not recorded which). These receptors all come from an adult woman who had mild COVID-19 (a few samples of this study predate the infection). Cell type and time point are not known. Both conserved end residues are part of each CDR3. The order of the fields is clone size, J gene, D gene, V gene, CDR3 protein, CDR3 DNA. D genes are given only for firm matches. Expanded clones are given a class, and other clones once, few, many or no size at all.

clone size: few; J gene: TRBJ1-1; D gene: -; V gene: TRBV5-6; CDR3 protein: CASSRDWNTEAFF; CDR3 DNA: TGTGCCAGCAGTCGCGACTGGAACACTGAAGCTTTCTTT
clone size: many; J gene: TRBJ2-7; D gene: TRBD2; V gene: TRBV18; CDR3 protein: CASSPTSGLNEQYF; CDR3 DNA: TGTGCCAGCTCACCGACTAGCGGGCTAAACGAGCAGTACTTC
clone size: -; J gene: TRBJ1-1; D gene: -; V gene: TRBV5-1; CDR3 protein: CASSLHLAVGSTEAFF; CDR3 DNA: TGCGCCAGCAGCTTGCATCTCGCGGTTGGGAGCACTGAAGCTTTCTTT
clone size: -; J gene: TRBJ2-7; D gene: -; V gene: TRBV7-2; CDR3 protein: CASSLGREVQYF; CDR3 DNA: TGTGCCAGCAGCTTAGGGAGGGAGGTACAGTACTTC
clone size: few; J gene: TRBJ2-4; D gene: -; V gene: TRBV7-9; CDR3 protein: CASSLDVAKNIQYF; CDR3 DNA: TGTGCCAGCAGCTTAGACGTAGCCAAAAACATTCAGTACTTC
clone size: few; J gene: TRBJ2-1; D gene: TRBD2; V gene: TRBV7-8; CDR3 protein: CASSLVRLAGVEDNEQFF; CDR3 DNA: TGTGCCAGCAGCTTAGTAAGACTAGCGGGAGTAGAAGACAATGAGCAGTTCTTC
clone size: few; J gene: TRBJ2-7; D gene: -; V gene: TRBV12-1; CDR3 protein: CASRHTTYEQYF; CDR3 DNA: TGTGCCAGCAGGCATACGACCTACGAGCAGTACTTC
clone size: -; J gene: TRBJ2-7; D gene: -; V gene: TRBV27; CDR3 protein: CASSLSHYRDEQYF; CDR3 DNA: TGTGCCAGCAGTTTATCGCACTACAGGGACGAGCAGTACTTC
clone size: -; J gene: TRBJ2-1; D gene: -; V gene: TRBV7-8; CDR3 protein: CASTPGGPLFNEQFF; CDR3 DNA: TGTGCCAGCACGCCAGGGGGGCCGCTTTTCAATGAGCAGTTCTTC
clone size: -; J gene: TRBJ2-1; D gene: TRBD1; V gene: TRBV5-1; CDR3 protein: CASSRLPGQGTYNEQFF; CDR3 DNA: TGCGCCAGCAGCCGACTCCCGGGACAGGGTACCTACAATGAGCAGTTCTTC
clone size: -; J gene: TRBJ2-3; D gene: -; V gene: TRBV7-2; CDR3 protein: CASSSARRDTQYF; CDR3 DNA: TGTGCCAGCAGCTCAGCTCGCCGGGACACGCAGTATTTT
clone size: many; J gene: TRBJ1-5; D gene: -; V gene: TRBV5-6; CDR3 protein: CASSLGGPVGNQPQHF; CDR3 DNA: TGTGCCAGCAGCTTGGGAGGGCCGGTCGGCAATCAGCCCCAGCATTTT
clone size: once; J gene: TRBJ1-1; D gene: -; V gene: TRBV15; CDR3 protein: CATRGEDKLNTEAFF; CDR3 DNA: TGTGCCACCAGGGGTGAGGACAAACTGAACACTGAAGCTTTCTTT
clone size: -; J gene: TRBJ2-1; D gene: -; V gene: TRBV12-3/TRBV12-4; CDR3 protein: CASTGSYNEQFF; CDR3 DNA: TGTGCCAGCACTGGCTCCTACAATGAGCAGTTCTTC
clone size: -; J gene: TRBJ2-5; D gene: -; V gene: TRBV7-8; CDR3 protein: CASSWGTGRGETQYF; CDR3 DNA: TGTGCCAGCAGCTGGGGGACGGGGCGAGGAGAGACCCAGTACTTC
clone size: few; J gene: TRBJ1-3; D gene: -; V gene: TRBV29-1; CDR3 protein: CSGEGGNVGNTIYF; CDR3 DNA: TGCAGCGGGGAGGGGGGGAATGTCGGAAACACCATATATTTT
clone size: -; J gene: TRBJ2-7; D gene: -; V gene: TRBV19; CDR3 protein: CASSISTAPYEQYF; CDR3 DNA: TGTGCCAGTAGTATAAGTACAGCCCCCTACGAGCAGTACTTC
clone size: few; J gene: TRBJ2-2; D gene: -; V gene: TRBV29-1; CDR3 protein: CSVEVGPWNTGELFF; CDR3 DNA: TGCAGCGTTGAAGTGGGGCCGTGGAACACCGGGGAGCTGTTTTTT
clone size: many; J gene: TRBJ1-1; D gene: -; V gene: TRBV7-8; CDR3 protein: CASSLQGQDTEAFF; CDR3 DNA: TGTGCCAGCAGCCTACAGGGTCAGGACACTGAAGCTTTCTTT
clone size: few; J gene: TRBJ2-5; D gene: -; V gene: TRBV7-2; CDR3 protein: CASSSGRATRETQYF; CDR3 DNA: TGTGCCAGCAGCTCGGGCAGGGCGACTCGGGAGACCCAGTACTTC
clone size: -; J gene: TRBJ2-3; D gene: -; V gene: TRBV21-1; CDR3 protein: CASSISRPTVVTQYF; CDR3 DNA: TGTGCCAGCAGCATCAGCCGCCCTACCGTGGTTACGCAGTATTTT
clone size: -; J gene: TRBJ2-5; D gene: TRBD2; V gene: TRBV3-1; CDR3 protein: CASSLWGLADQETQYF; CDR3 DNA: TGTGCCAGCAGCTTATGGGGACTAGCTGACCAAGAGACCCAGTACTTC
clone size: few; J gene: TRBJ2-7; D gene: TRBD1; V gene: TRBV9; CDR3 protein: CASSVGSRGFYEQYF; CDR3 DNA: TGTGCCAGCAGCGTAGGTTCCAGGGGGTTCTACGAGCAGTACTTC
clone size: few; J gene: TRBJ2-4; D gene: TRBD1; V gene: TRBV24-1; CDR3 protein: CATSAGTGGANIQYF; CDR3 DNA: TGTGCCACCAGTGCCGGGACAGGGGGCGCAAACATTCAGTACTTC
clone size: -; J gene: TRBJ2-4; D gene: -; V gene: TRBV5-1; CDR3 protein: CASSSETARSKNIQYF; CDR3 DNA: TGCGCCAGCAGCTCAGAGACAGCCCGATCCAAAAACATTCAGTACTTC
clone size: many; J gene: TRBJ2-5; D gene: -; V gene: TRBV10-3; CDR3 protein: CAISELAGAQETQYF; CDR3 DNA: TGTGCCATCAGTGAGCTTGCAGGGGCTCAAGAGACCCAGTACTTC
clone size: -; J gene: TRBJ2-2; D gene: TRBD2; V gene: TRBV5-1; CDR3 protein: CASSLGSGLAVSGELFF; CDR3 DNA: TGCGCCAGCAGCTTGGGGTCGGGACTAGCGGTCTCCGGGGAGCTGTTTTTT
clone size: -; J gene: TRBJ2-1; D gene: -; V gene: TRBV11-1; CDR3 protein: CASSYTSPVSSYNEQFF; CDR3 DNA: TGTGCCAGCAGCTATACTAGCCCAGTAAGCTCCTACAATGAGCAGTTCTTC
clone size: few; J gene: TRBJ2-5; D gene: -; V gene: TRBV10-3; CDR3 protein: CAIRPPIEETQYF; CDR3 DNA: TGTGCCATCAGGCCCCCCATAGAAGAGACCCAGTACTTC
clone size: -; J gene: TRBJ2-1; D gene: -; V gene: TRBV20-1; CDR3 protein: CSALGRVRNEQFF; CDR3 DNA: TGCAGTGCTCTTGGCAGGGTCCGCAATGAGCAGTTCTTC
clone size: few; J gene: TRBJ2-3; D gene: -; V gene: TRBV20-1; CDR3 protein: CSARQSSTDTQYF; CDR3 DNA: TGCAGTGCTAGGCAATCTAGCACAGATACGCAGTATTTT
clone size: few; J gene: TRBJ2-2; D gene: TRBD1; V gene: TRBV19; CDR3 protein: CASWDRGTGELFF; CDR3 DNA: TGTGCCAGTTGGGACAGGGGGACCGGGGAGCTGTTTTTT
clone size: -; J gene: TRBJ2-7; D gene: -; V gene: TRBV19; CDR3 protein: CASGPGGGEQYF; CDR3 DNA: TGTGCCAGCGGACCAGGAGGCGGCGAGCAGTACTTC
clone size: few; J gene: TRBJ2-7; D gene: -; V gene: TRBV29-1; CDR3 protein: CSAEGQFYEQYF; CDR3 DNA: TGCAGCGCAGAGGGTCAATTCTACGAGCAGTACTTC
clone size: -; J gene: TRBJ2-5; D gene: TRBD1; V gene: TRBV28; CDR3 protein: CASSGGTGAAETQYF; CDR3 DNA: TGTGCCAGCAGTGGGGGGACAGGGGCGGCAGAGACCCAGTACTTC
clone size: many; J gene: TRBJ2-7; D gene: -; V gene: TRBV7-7; CDR3 protein: CASSPSFLSYEQYF; CDR3 DNA: TGTGCTAGCAGCCCCTCTTTCCTCTCCTACGAGCAGTACTTC
clone size: -; J gene: TRBJ1-4; D gene: TRBD1; V gene: TRBV18; CDR3 protein: CASSRTGGYEKLFF; CDR3 DNA: TGTGCCAGCTCACGGACAGGGGGCTATGAAAAACTGTTTTTT